This T cell receptor beta chain was captured by sequencing in a study of blood T cell repertoires in COVID-19. Study-level background: T cells, B-cell-depleted T cells, or PBMCs supplied cDNA or gDNA.

TCRdb keeps only in-frame clones here, not all; method: immunoSEQ multiplex PCR. The table includes 200,000 to 250,000 clones, nearly 90% detected once. CDR3 size: 14 residues. Germline CDR1 SGHNT, CDR2 YYREEE (reference sequence). With 3 bases clipped from V and 4 bases from J, the junction kept 4 bases outside the gene matches. The sequence was obtained from a man aged 30-40 years who had been exposed to COVID-19. The chain couples TRBV5-4 to TRBJ2-3; TRBD2 matches 8 bases. Sequenced material: PBMCs or T cells enriched from blood (not recorded which). The CDR3 DNA sequence: TGTGCCAGCAGCTCCGGCGGGGGGTCAGATACGCAGTATTTT. Protein product: CASSSGGGSDTQYF. Supplemented by reference TRBV5-4 and TRBJ2-3, the full variable domain reads ETGVTQSPTHLIKTRGQQVTLRCSSQSGHNTVSWYQQALGQGPQFIFQYYREEENGRGNFPPRFSGLQFPNYSSELNVNALELDDSALYLCASSSGGGSDTQYFGPGTRLTVL.